The entry below gives a single T cell receptor beta chain sequence along with its context. Its antigen is unidentified. This sample is part of a study of cytomegalovirus exposure and HLA in healthy donors. Here immunoSEQ multiplex PCR was the method, and the copy in TCRdb shows in-frame clones only, minus some. This table has around 120,000 clones, over 85% appearing once. Overall study findings and caveats: TCR beta chains numbering some 150 were designated cytomegalovirus-associated.

The ends lost 5 bases at V and 6 bases at J; junction bases unmatched: 3. Germline loops: CDR1 SEHNR, CDR2 FQNEAQ (reference sequence). This CDR3 spans 13 amino acids. The TCR was taken from a woman younger than 30 in good health and CMV-seronegative. Sequenced material: PBMCs. The chain links TRBV7-9 to TRBJ2-2; the match to TRBD1 covers 7 bases. CDR3 sequence reads: CASSETGAGELFF. DNA of the CDR3: TGTGCCAGCAGCGAAACAGGGGCCGGGGAGCTGTTTTTT.